This T cell receptor (beta chain) is drawn from a study of OX40 agonist ivuxolimab in advanced cancers. As for the study more broadly: Ivuxolimab was a fully human IgG2 agonistic monoclonal antibody targeting the costimulatory receptor OX40 (CD134). Intravenous ivuxolimab was administered to patients every 2 weeks at six dose levels: 0.01, 0.1, 0.3, 1.5, 3 and 10 mg/kg. Of the roughly 50 dose-escalation patients, hepatocellular carcinoma was present in approximately 20, melanoma in roughly 15, renal cell carcinoma in 9 and head and neck cancer in 9. A male proportion of 82.7% and a mean age of approximately 61 years, ranging from 23 to 79, were recorded for the dose-escalation cohort. Prior anti-PD-1, anti-PD-L1 or anti-CTLA-4 therapy was permitted, and checkpoint inhibitors had been received by 40% to 50% of dose-escalation patients. Partial responses were achieved by three dose-escalation patients, of whom one had hepatocellular carcinoma and two had cutaneous melanoma. Peripheral TCRbeta sequencing aimed to test whether ivuxolimab altered TCR sequence diversity and caused clonal T-cell expansion. The monotherapy dose-escalation portion (N = 52 patients) of the phase I ivuxolimab trial is reported in the paper.

For sequencing of the TCRbeta CDR3 region, genomic DNA was extracted from the sorted cells. TCRbeta CDR3 regions were sequenced using the immunoSEQ Assay. This is the immuneACCESS table as TCRdb keeps it, with only in-frame sequences that have V and J called. A part of the clones is gone; compared with another copy, unresolved V genes explain less than half, and the rest is unexplained. Present in this sample are about 83,000 clones, roughly 88% of which were seen just once. The top ten clones comprise 0.6% to 0.8% of the sample. V is clipped by 4 bases and J by 5 bases, and the sequence between their germline boundaries is 21 bases long. Per the germline V gene, SGHDT is the CDR1 and YYEEEE is the CDR2. Including the terminal cysteine and phenylalanine, the CDR3 comprises 16 residues. The sequence is cut down to CDR3 DNA, 48 bases in frame from base 1. Patients with autoimmune disease history or receiving systemic immunosuppression were excluded from the trial. Peripheral blood for TCR sequencing was drawn from every dose cohort at baseline, at cycle 4 day 1 and at cycle 7 day 1. Samples were obtained from an open-label, multicenter, first-in-human phase I dose-escalation trial of ivuxolimab. Adults with locally advanced or metastatic melanoma, renal cell carcinoma, hepatocellular carcinoma or head and neck squamous cell carcinoma were enrolled in the trial. Before TCR sequencing, CD4+ T cells and CD8+ T cells were sorted from peripheral blood as separate populations.

Remarks on this clone: Its antigen remains undetermined. No per-base quality is available; no much larger clone lies one base away.

Overall study outcomes, separate from this receptor: After ivuxolimab, expanded clones were on average more numerous among CD8+ T cells than among CD4+ T cells. In the 0.1-3.0 mg/kg groups, partial responders had among the lowest normalized peripheral clonal expansion, particularly in CD8+ T cells. Low levels of normalized T-cell clonal expansion were also shown by some nonresponding patients. At doses of 0.1 to 3.0 mg/kg, clonal expansion of both CD4+ and CD8+ T cells in blood was seen between baseline and week 6. Which antigens the clonally expanded peripheral T cells were specific for was not determined.

Recombination connected TRBV5-6 to TRBJ1-1, with no confidently assigned D gene. The sample here was CD4+ or CD8+ T cells sorted from blood, taken in a trial of the OX40 agonist ivuxolimab. This TCR came from an adult with an advanced solid tumor such as melanoma, head and neck, liver or kidney cancer. CDR3 loop: CASSRRSLAFVTEAFF. The DNA sequence is TGTGCCAGCAGCCGAAGGAGTTTAGCTTTTGTTACTGAAGCTTTCTTT.